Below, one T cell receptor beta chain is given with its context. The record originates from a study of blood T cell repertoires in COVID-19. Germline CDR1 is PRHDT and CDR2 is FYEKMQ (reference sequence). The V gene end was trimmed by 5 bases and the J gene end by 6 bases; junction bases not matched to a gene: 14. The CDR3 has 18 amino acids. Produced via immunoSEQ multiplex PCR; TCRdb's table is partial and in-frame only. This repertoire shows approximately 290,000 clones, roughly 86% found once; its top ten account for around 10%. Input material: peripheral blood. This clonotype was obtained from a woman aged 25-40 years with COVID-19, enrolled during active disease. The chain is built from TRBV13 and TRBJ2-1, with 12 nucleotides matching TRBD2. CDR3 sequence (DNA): TGTGCCAGCAGCCCCCTGGCTAGCGGGGGGGACCTCCTCAATGAGCAGTTCTTC. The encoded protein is CASSPLASGGDLLNEQFF.